This T cell receptor (beta chain) appears in the sequencing data of a study of TIL therapy for anti-PD-1-resistant metastatic lung cancer. This clone was seen only a few times. The CDR3 contains 16 residues. Deletions cut 4 bases from V and 3 bases from J, with 20 bases between. Germline assignment: CDR1 SGHTS and CDR2 YDEGEE. Time point described: pre-treatment sample, taken before nivolumab and TIL therapy. Tumor tissue came from excised metastases, mostly pleural nodules or supraclavicular lymph nodes. Stage 4 NSCLC adults joined between 2017 and January 2020. The libraries were made with immunoSEQ v3. Repertoires were generated with immunoSEQ multiplex PCR, while TCRdb's copy carries only in-frame clones and drops some. The sample lists around 100,000 clones; about three fifths were seen once.

The TCR was taken from a person between 25 and 79 years old with non-small cell lung cancer. The material sequenced was tumor tissue, taken at baseline. This chain uses TRBV5-8 with TRBJ2-7; D is possibly TRBD2 (6 bases). The CDR3 nucleotides are TGTGCCAGCAGCAGCGGGCGGATAAGGGACGACTACGAGCAGTACTTC. It encodes CASSSGRIRDDYEQYF.